These 5 T cell receptor beta chains share one sample of origin, sequenced in a study of T cell responses to AZD1222 COVID-19 vaccine. Here immunoSEQ multiplex PCR was the method, and the copy in TCRdb shows in-frame clones only, minus some. The data contain 150,000 to 200,000 clones, 90% to 95% of them singletons. The specimen was peripheral blood, collected on day 0 of AZD1222 vaccination. The receptors originated from an adult in good health.

This chain links TRBV10-3 with TRBJ1-2; D is unresolved. Trimming shortened V by 3 bases and J by 4 bases, and 9 bases separated the two germline ends. CDR3 length equals 13 residues. Germline loops: CDR1 ENHRY, CDR2 SYGVKD. The CDR3: CAISELTVYGYTF. CDR3 in DNA: TGTGCCATCAGTGAATTGACGGTCTATGGCTACACCTTC.

The rearrangement links TRBV6-5 to TRBJ1-5; possibly TRBD1 for D (5 bases). Trimming left V 8 bases short and J 4 bases short, with 12 bases between. The V gene's germline CDR1 is MNHEY and CDR2 SVGAGI. The CDR3 runs 13 residues. The CDR3 DNA sequence: TGTGCCAGCCTCTCAGGGAATAATCAGCCCCAGCATTTT. It translates to CASLSGNNQPQHF.

This clone showed up just once. The J gene is TRBJ2-7, the V gene TRBV27; no definite D call. CDR3 size: 13 residues. The V gene's germline CDR1 is MNHEY and CDR2 SMNVEV (reference sequence). V lost 2 bases, J lost 7 bases, and 12 bases lay in between. This chain's CDR3 is CASSLKQLSEQYF. CDR3 DNA sequence: TGTGCCAGCAGTTTAAAACAGCTTTCTGAGCAGTACTTC.

CDR3 sequence (DNA): TGTGCCAGCAGAAAGGACGGGTACAATGAGCAGTTCTTC. It specifies CASRKDGYNEQFF. This chain links TRBV6-5 with TRBJ2-1; D is undetermined. There are 13 residues in the CDR3. Trimming took 6 bases from V and 4 from J, leaving 10 bases between them. CDR1 MNHEY and CDR2 SVGAGI come from the germline V gene.

The chain is built from TRBV7-8 and TRBJ2-1, with 10 nucleotides matching TRBD1. CDR3 size: 15 residues. The germline CDR1 and CDR2 sequences are SGHVS and FQNEAQ. With 5 bases clipped from V and 6 bases from J, the junction kept 7 bases outside the gene matches. The DNA for the CDR3 is TGTGCCAGCAGCCGGGACAGGGGAGTTTCCAATGAGCAGTTCTTC. Translation: CASSRDRGVSNEQFF. The full variable domain, in which reference TRBV7-8 and TRBJ2-1 provide the parts outside the CDR3, is GAGVSQSPRYKVAKRGQDVALRCDPISGHVSLFWYQQALGQGPEFLTYFQNEAQLDKSGLPSDRFFAERPEGSVSTLKIQRTQQEDSAVYLCASSRDRGVSNEQFFGPGTRLTVL.